This T cell receptor (beta chain) is drawn from a study of T cell changes during pregnancy in multiple sclerosis. There are 13 residues in the CDR3. Trimming left V 2 bases short and J 4 bases short, with 8 bases between. Germline CDR1 and CDR2: LNHDA and SQIVND (reference sequence). TCRdb keeps only in-frame clones here, not all; method: immunoSEQ multiplex PCR. Among around 60,000 clones listed, about 92% were seen once. The chain couples TRBV19 to TRBJ1-2; weak D call: TRBD1 (6 bases). The TCR originated in a female donor in good health, enrolled as a control in a pregnancy study. The sample here was peripheral blood, taken in the second trimester of pregnancy. The CDR3 spells CASSILQGYGYTF. The DNA for the CDR3 is TGTGCCAGTAGTATACTACAGGGCTATGGCTACACCTTC.